The following is a T cell receptor beta chain sequence with its context. The sample holds many counts of this clonotype. This receptor's antigen is unknown. No base-level quality is on record; no much larger clone is a single base apart. This sample is part of a study of T cells in Graves' hyperthyroidism and ophthalmopathy (dated by TCRdb to the late 2010s). About the study as a whole: Peripheral blood was collected at initial diagnosis, before any treatment. To identify TCR V-J signatures that set the groups apart, the researchers used a discovery cohort of 100 patients, made up of approximately 43 with Graves' ophthalmopathy and some 60 with stable Graves' hyperthyroidism. Whether ophthalmopathy could be predicted prospectively was tested in an independent validation cohort made up of some 20 hyperthyroidism patients plus 17 patients who later progressed to ophthalmopathy. The 100 or so discovery patients were randomly split 7:3 into training and test sets. In addition, the study compared T-cell repertoires in thyroid tissue and in blood from about six Graves' hyperthyroidism patients. Once sampling was done, hyperthyroidism patients were given methimazole at a starting dose of 30 mg daily, whereas ophthalmopathy patients were given high-dose intravenous methylprednisolone. TCR Vbeta CDR3 sequencing of fewer than 150 peripheral blood samples (more than 40 ophthalmopathy, about 74 hyperthyroidism and some 17 progressor patients) is reported in the paper. What the work shows at the level of the full study, not this receptor alone: A 13 V-J signature model separated ophthalmopathy from stable hyperthyroidism, with 87.88% sensitivity and roughly 84% specificity in cross-validation and 80%/75% in testing. Most expanded thyroid clonotypes (frequency above 0.001) were also detected in blood, suggesting blood repertoires may reflect thyroid immune responses. No statistical method was used to set the sample size in advance, and investigators knew the group allocation. In validation, the model predicted progression to ophthalmopathy with over 60% sensitivity and approximately 72% specificity, a median of about 6.7 months before onset.

Stable Graves' hyperthyroidism was defined as no progression to ophthalmopathy during 18 months of follow-up. Hyperthyroidism patients were newly diagnosed, with disease duration under 2 months, and aged 18 to 65 years. Any patient with an uncontrolled infection, another autoimmune disease, pregnancy or lactation was excluded. Diagnoses were based on clinical symptoms, serum thyroxine and TRAb, thyroid ultrasound and orbital computed tomography. PBMCs were isolated from around 10 ml of fresh peripheral blood by Ficoll-Paque density gradient centrifugation. Trizol reagent was used to extract total RNA, and RNA quality was then checked on an Agilent 2100 Bioanalyzer. The TCR beta CDR3 regions were amplified from the RNA transcripts. The first round of RT-PCR for the TCR CDR3 was performed with the HTBI primer set and the Qiagen OneStep RT-PCR kit. A second multiplex PCR round built the libraries, followed by size selection and purification. Libraries were sequenced paired-end with 100 bp reads on an Illumina HiSeq2000. The paper's processing steps were these. SOAPnuke was used to process the raw data, with reads discarded if the reads contained adapters or uncalled bases, had a mean Phred below 15, or lacked an exact constant-primer or identifier match. COPE v1.2.5 was used to merge high-quality paired reads, and clonotypes were defined as unique nucleotide sequences. MiTCR v1.1 was used to align the clonotypes against IMGT TRBV, TRBD and TRBJ reference segments. Only V-J combinations with frequency above 0.0001, covering about 99% of repertoires, were analysed. A TCS score was defined as the ratio between F50 (clonal expansion) and ExV (chaos), using BLOSUM62-based TCRdist between CDR3 peptides within each V-J. Welch's t-statistics and random forest reduced fewer than 600 V-J features to roughly 13, which were used in a naive Bayes classifier (R e1071). TCRdb itself trimmed the public reads at Q25 with fastp, ran MiXCR and retained productive beta chains. Each entry is one CDR3 protein sequence, shown with its most common DNA and genes. These V and J calls rely on TCRdb rather than the paper's analysis. The sample table shows 300,000 to 450,000 distinct CDR3 sequences, and 14% are seen once. Clones ranked in the top ten supply around 10% of the sample.

The CDR3 measures 14 amino acids from cysteine to phenylalanine. Only CDR3 DNA remains: 42 bases, in frame from the first base. At the junction V is shortened by 3 bases and J by 0 bases, with 7 bases in between. This TCR derives from a woman aged 55-70 years with Graves' hyperthyroidism. Sequenced: blood. The chain is encoded by TRBV12-3 or TRBV12-4 joined to TRBJ2-3, with no confidently assigned D gene. The base sequence is TGTGCCAGCAGTTTCCAAGCAAGCACAGATACGCAGTATTTT. This translates into CASSFQASTDTQYF.